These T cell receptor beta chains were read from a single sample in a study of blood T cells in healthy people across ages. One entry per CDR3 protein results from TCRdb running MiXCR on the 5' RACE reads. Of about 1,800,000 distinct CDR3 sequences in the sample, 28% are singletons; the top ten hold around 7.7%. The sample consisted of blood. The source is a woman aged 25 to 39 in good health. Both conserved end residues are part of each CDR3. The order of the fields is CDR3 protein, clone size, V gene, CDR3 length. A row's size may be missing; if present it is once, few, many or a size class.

CASSPGLGGIQYF | many | TRBV12-3/TRBV12-4 | 13
CASSPQEVRTGELFF | - | TRBV4-1 | 15
CASRNGVRTDTQYF | few | TRBV28 | 14
CASSLVGPRGAGVLYEQYF | few | TRBV5-1 | 19
CASSLAGVFQETQYF | - | TRBV7-2 | 15
CASSLIGGDSEAFF | - | TRBV12-3/TRBV12-4 | 14
CSARDRKIGYTF | few | TRBV20-1 | 12
CASSEARTNEQFF | - | TRBV6-1 | 13
CSAGGPVKTSTDTQYF | - | TRBV20-1 | 16
CASGTAASTDTQYF | few | TRBV11-2 | 14
CAISETGDRGREEQFF | - | TRBV10-3 | 16
CSAEGEGTAPVETQYF | many | TRBV20-1 | 16
CSVGTTGSAGELFF | - | TRBV29-1 | 14
CATSDSGRSESLYEQYF | - | TRBV24-1 | 17
CASSHQAGGPWFF | - | TRBV3-1 | 13
CASRAGGTREQYF | many | TRBV2 | 13
CASSVGVGYGYTF | few | TRBV9 | 13
CATSNRIRQPQHF | - | TRBV15 | 13
CASSESLPGSQETQYF | - | TRBV25-1 | 16
CASRKTTGVTTDTQYF | few | TRBV5-1 | 16
CASSQVDRRETQYF | many | TRBV4-3 | 14
CSSPEAGGDNYGYTF | - | TRBV20-1 | 15
CAIRDLDRSDGYTF | - | TRBV10-3 | 14
CASKMRGSYNSPLHF | - | TRBV28 | 15
CASSSIVGIEQYF | few | TRBV7-2 | 13
CASSQVYTGELFF | - | TRBV14 | 13
CASSLGSGQNYGYTF | few | TRBV5-1 | 15
CASSLSIGAPYEQYF | few | TRBV5-5 | 15
CASSLDRQGWEQYF | - | TRBV7-2 | 14
CASSNSGSSYEQYF | many | TRBV25-1 | 14
CASSGSQGDRQFF | few | TRBV5-1 | 13
CSAAGGGQGYEQYF | many | TRBV20-1 | 14
CASSEGLALTDTQYF | - | TRBV9 | 15
CSARGSGDGTNEQFF | few | TRBV20-1 | 15
CASSGHRDRVADTQYF | - | TRBV9 | 16
CASSGDSPVNEQFF | many | TRBV2 | 14
CATSRDRGLGGANVLTF | few | TRBV15 | 17
CASSPRGGSEQFF | many | TRBV18 | 13
CSVPGQGTDTQYF | many | TRBV29-1 | 13
CSVGTSGSLYEQYF | many | TRBV20-1 | 14
CAWAGLNYGYTF | - | TRBV30 | 12
CASRTGGRDEQFF | few | TRBV6-6 | 13
CASSQASDQANEQFF | few | TRBV14 | 15
CASSYWGADTEAFF | - | TRBV6-5 | 14
CASERDEGNQPQHF | few | TRBV6-6 | 14
CATLPGTGIGEQYF | - | TRBV2 | 14
CASSYFPAGLGSTEQFF | - | TRBV6-5 | 17
CASILGGQGNTEAFF | - | TRBV5-1 | 15
CASSEADRAQETQYF | - | TRBV10-2 | 15
CSVVGPSGEADTQYF | many | TRBV29-1 | 15
CASSFLGGRSYEQYF | few | TRBV6-6 | 15
CSVGRLAGALDTQYF | many | TRBV29-1 | 15
CASSLVWGTEAFF | - | TRBV5-1 | 13
CTSSYSLAGKSTDTQYF | - | TRBV7-9 | 17
CSVLKAGRPLEQFF | - | TRBV29-1 | 14
CASSVEGVETYGYTF | few | TRBV9 | 15
CASSPTNTGDTQYF | - | TRBV7-9 | 14
CTISEGAGGSYEQYF | - | TRBV10-3 | 15
CASSSSGGERYF | many | TRBV7-2 | 12
CASSHKRQAFF | few | TRBV5-4 | 11